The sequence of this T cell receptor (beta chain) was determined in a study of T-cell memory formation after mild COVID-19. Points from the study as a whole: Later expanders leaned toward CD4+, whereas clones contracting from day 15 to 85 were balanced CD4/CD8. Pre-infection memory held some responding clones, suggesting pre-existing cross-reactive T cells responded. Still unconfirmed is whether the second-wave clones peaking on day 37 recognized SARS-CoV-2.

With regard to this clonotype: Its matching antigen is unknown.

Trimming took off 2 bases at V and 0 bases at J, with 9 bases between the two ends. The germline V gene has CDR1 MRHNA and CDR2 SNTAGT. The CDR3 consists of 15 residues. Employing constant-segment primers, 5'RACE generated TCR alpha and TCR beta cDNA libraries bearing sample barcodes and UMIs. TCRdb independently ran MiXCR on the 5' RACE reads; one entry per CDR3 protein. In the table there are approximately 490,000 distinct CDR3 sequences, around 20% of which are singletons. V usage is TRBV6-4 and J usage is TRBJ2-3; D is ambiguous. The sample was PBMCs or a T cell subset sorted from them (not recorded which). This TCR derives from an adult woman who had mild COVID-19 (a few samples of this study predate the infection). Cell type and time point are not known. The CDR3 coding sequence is TGTGCCAGCAGTGACGGGCGGACCAGCACAGATACGCAGTATTTT. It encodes CASSDGRTSTDTQYF.